The rows below give T cell receptor beta chains drawn from one sample of a study of blood T cell repertoires in COVID-19. Only in-frame clones appear in the TCRdb table, and some are missing; sequencing was by immunoSEQ multiplex PCR. This table holds approximately 440,000 clones, about nine tenths found once. The sequencing sample was made of peripheral blood. Receptors were obtained from a woman between 50 and 59 years old with COVID-19, enrolled during active disease. Each CDR3 is given with its conserved first and last residue. The order of the fields is clone size, D gene, J gene, V gene, CDR3 DNA, CDR3 protein. D genes are given only for firm matches. Some rows mark clone size as missing; the rest say once, few, many or name a class of expanded clone.

clone size: .; D gene: .; J gene: TRBJ1-1; V gene: TRBV6-5; CDR3 DNA: TGTGCCAGCAGTTACTCTGCACTAGGAGTGAACACTGAAGCTTTCTTT; CDR3 protein: CASSYSALGVNTEAFF
clone size: .; D gene: TRBD1; J gene: TRBJ1-1; V gene: TRBV5-5; CDR3 DNA: TGTGCCAGCAGCTGGGACAGGGTTGGGGACACTGAAGCTTTCTTT; CDR3 protein: CASSWDRVGDTEAFF
clone size: .; D gene: .; J gene: TRBJ1-5; V gene: TRBV7-2; CDR3 DNA: TGTGCCAGCAGCCGGACACCAAATCAGCCCCAGCATTTT; CDR3 protein: CASSRTPNQPQHF
clone size: .; D gene: .; J gene: TRBJ1-3; V gene: TRBV9; CDR3 DNA: TGTGCCAGCAGCCCACCGGGGGGTTTTAGAAACACCATATATTTT; CDR3 protein: CASSPPGGFRNTIYF
clone size: once; D gene: TRBD1; J gene: TRBJ2-7; V gene: TRBV9; CDR3 DNA: TGTGCCAGCAGCCCCTACAGGGGGCGCCAGGTCGAGCAGTACTTC; CDR3 protein: CASSPYRGRQVEQYF
clone size: .; D gene: .; J gene: TRBJ1-3; V gene: TRBV5-6; CDR3 DNA: TGTGCCAGCAGCCGCGAGTGGGGGAGGGTCGGAAACACCATATATTTT; CDR3 protein: CASSREWGRVGNTIYF
clone size: .; D gene: TRBD1; J gene: TRBJ2-6; V gene: TRBV6-2/TRBV6-3; CDR3 DNA: TGTGCCAGCAGTTATCCGGACAGGGTATCCTCTGGGGCCAACGTCCTGACTTTC; CDR3 protein: CASSYPDRVSSGANVLTF
clone size: .; D gene: TRBD1; J gene: TRBJ2-7; V gene: TRBV7-8; CDR3 DNA: TGTGCCAGCAGTATAACTGGGACAGGAGGGTACGAGCAGTACTTC; CDR3 protein: CASSITGTGGYEQYF
clone size: .; D gene: .; J gene: TRBJ2-2; V gene: TRBV27; CDR3 DNA: TGTGCCAGCAGTCCCAAGGGGGGGGAAACCGGGGAGCTGTTTTTT; CDR3 protein: CASSPKGGETGELFF
clone size: .; D gene: TRBD2; J gene: TRBJ2-2; V gene: TRBV19; CDR3 DNA: TGTGCCAGTAGTATCCCTAGCGGGGGGGCCGGGAGCACCGGGGAGCTGTTTTTT; CDR3 protein: CASSIPSGGAGSTGELFF
clone size: .; D gene: .; J gene: TRBJ2-7; V gene: TRBV10-2; CDR3 DNA: TGCGCCAGCACCCGGGATATCCCCTACGAGCAGTACTTC; CDR3 protein: CASTRDIPYEQYF
clone size: .; D gene: .; J gene: TRBJ2-5; V gene: TRBV19; CDR3 DNA: TGTGCCAGTAGTTCCAACAGGGCCCAAGAGACCCAGTACTTC; CDR3 protein: CASSSNRAQETQYF
clone size: .; D gene: .; J gene: TRBJ2-5; V gene: TRBV7-2; CDR3 DNA: TGTGCCAGCAGCCCATATGCGGAGACCCAGTACTTC; CDR3 protein: CASSPYAETQYF
clone size: few; D gene: .; J gene: TRBJ1-5; V gene: TRBV5-1; CDR3 DNA: TGCGCCAGCAGCTTAGGCGGGACGTGGGATCAGCCCCAGCATTTT; CDR3 protein: CASSLGGTWDQPQHF
clone size: .; D gene: .; J gene: TRBJ2-7; V gene: TRBV5-4; CDR3 DNA: TGTGCCAGCAGCCCGCGGCAGGGGAGCACCTACGAGCAGTACTTC; CDR3 protein: CASSPRQGSTYEQYF
clone size: once; D gene: .; J gene: TRBJ2-6; V gene: TRBV2; CDR3 DNA: TGTGCCAGCGAAGGAGTTAGCTACTCTGGGGCCAACGTCCTGACTTTC; CDR3 protein: CASEGVSYSGANVLTF
clone size: .; D gene: .; J gene: TRBJ1-2; V gene: TRBV5-6; CDR3 DNA: TGTGCCAGCAGCCCTAACAGGGCTAGCGGCTACACCTTC; CDR3 protein: CASSPNRASGYTF
clone size: .; D gene: TRBD1; J gene: TRBJ1-5; V gene: TRBV5-6; CDR3 DNA: TGTGCCAGCAGCTTAACACAGGACAGGGAAATTGAGCCCCAGCATTTT; CDR3 protein: CASSLTQDREIEPQHF
clone size: .; D gene: .; J gene: TRBJ2-2; V gene: TRBV27; CDR3 DNA: TGTGCCAGCAGTTTAGGGGCCGGGGGGCCCACCGGGGAGCTGTTTTTT; CDR3 protein: CASSLGAGGPTGELFF
clone size: .; D gene: .; J gene: TRBJ2-7; V gene: TRBV7-9; CDR3 DNA: TGTGCCAGCAGCTTATTGCAAGGGGCGAGCGAGCAGTACTTC; CDR3 protein: CASSLLQGASEQYF
clone size: .; D gene: .; J gene: TRBJ1-5; V gene: TRBV28; CDR3 DNA: TGTGCCAGCAGTTATGGCAGGGCCCAGCCCCAGCATTTT; CDR3 protein: CASSYGRAQPQHF
clone size: .; D gene: TRBD1; J gene: TRBJ1-2; V gene: TRBV13; CDR3 DNA: TGTGCCAGCAGCCAGCAGGGGGCTTATGGCTACACCTTC; CDR3 protein: CASSQQGAYGYTF
clone size: .; D gene: TRBD1; J gene: TRBJ1-1; V gene: TRBV5-4; CDR3 DNA: TGTGCCAGCAGCTCCCTGACAGGGCCGGCCACTGAAGCTTTCTTT; CDR3 protein: CASSSLTGPATEAFF